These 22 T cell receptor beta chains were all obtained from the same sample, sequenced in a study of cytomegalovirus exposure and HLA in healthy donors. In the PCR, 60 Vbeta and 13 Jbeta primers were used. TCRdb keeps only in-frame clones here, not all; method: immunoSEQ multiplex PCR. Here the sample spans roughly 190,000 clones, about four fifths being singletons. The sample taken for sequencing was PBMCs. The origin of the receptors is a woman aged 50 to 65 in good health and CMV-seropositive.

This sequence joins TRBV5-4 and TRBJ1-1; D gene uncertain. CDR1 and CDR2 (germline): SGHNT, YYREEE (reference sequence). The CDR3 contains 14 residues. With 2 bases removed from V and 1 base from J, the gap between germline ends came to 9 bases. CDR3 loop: CASSFVLSNTEAFF. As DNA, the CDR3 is TGTGCCAGCAGCTTCGTACTCTCGAACACTGAAGCTTTCTTT.

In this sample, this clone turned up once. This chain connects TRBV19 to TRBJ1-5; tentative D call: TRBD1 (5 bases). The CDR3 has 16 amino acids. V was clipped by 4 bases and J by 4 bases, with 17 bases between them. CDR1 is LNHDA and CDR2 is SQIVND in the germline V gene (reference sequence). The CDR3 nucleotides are TGTGCCAGTAGTACCTACACCGGCCGGGGGAATCAGCCCCAGCATTTT. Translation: CASSTYTGRGNQPQHF.

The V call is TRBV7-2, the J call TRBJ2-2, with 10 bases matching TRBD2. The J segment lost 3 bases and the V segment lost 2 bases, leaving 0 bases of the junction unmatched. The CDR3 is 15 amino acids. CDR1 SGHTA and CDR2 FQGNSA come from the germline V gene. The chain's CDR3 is CASSLLAGDTGELFF. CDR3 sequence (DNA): TGTGCCAGCAGCTTACTAGCGGGGGACACCGGGGAGCTGTTTTTT.

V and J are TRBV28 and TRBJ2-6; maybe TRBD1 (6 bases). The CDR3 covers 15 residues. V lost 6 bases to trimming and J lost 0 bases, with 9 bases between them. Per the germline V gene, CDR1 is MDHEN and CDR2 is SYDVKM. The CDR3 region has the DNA TGTGCCAGCAGGGACAGTCGCTCTGGGGCCAACGTCCTGACTTTC. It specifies CASRDSRSGANVLTF.

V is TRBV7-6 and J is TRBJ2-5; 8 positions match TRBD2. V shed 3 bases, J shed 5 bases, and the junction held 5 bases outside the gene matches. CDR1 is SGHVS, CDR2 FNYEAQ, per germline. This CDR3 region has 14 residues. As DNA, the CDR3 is TGTGCCAGCAGCTTGGCGGGGGGCACGGAGACCCAGTACTTC. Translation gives CASSLAGGTETQYF.

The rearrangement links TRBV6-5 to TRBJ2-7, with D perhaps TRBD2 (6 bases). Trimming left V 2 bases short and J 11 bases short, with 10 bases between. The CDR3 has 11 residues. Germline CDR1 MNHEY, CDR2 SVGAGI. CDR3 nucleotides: TGTGCCAGCAGTTACGCGGGGCGGAAGTACTTC. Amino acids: CASSYAGRKYF.

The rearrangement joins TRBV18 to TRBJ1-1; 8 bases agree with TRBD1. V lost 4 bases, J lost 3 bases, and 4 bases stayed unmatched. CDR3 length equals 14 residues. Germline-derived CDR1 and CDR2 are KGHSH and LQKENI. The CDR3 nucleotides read TGTGCCAGCTCACGGCAGGGGGCCGACACTGAAGCTTTCTTT. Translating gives CASSRQGADTEAFF.

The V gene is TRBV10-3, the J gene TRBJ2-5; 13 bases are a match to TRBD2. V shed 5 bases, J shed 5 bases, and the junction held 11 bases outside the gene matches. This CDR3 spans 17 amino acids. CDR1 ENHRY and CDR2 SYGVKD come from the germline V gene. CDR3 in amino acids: CAISLGTSGMQRETQYF. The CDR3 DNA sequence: TGTGCCATCAGTTTGGGGACTAGCGGGATGCAAAGGGAGACCCAGTACTTC.

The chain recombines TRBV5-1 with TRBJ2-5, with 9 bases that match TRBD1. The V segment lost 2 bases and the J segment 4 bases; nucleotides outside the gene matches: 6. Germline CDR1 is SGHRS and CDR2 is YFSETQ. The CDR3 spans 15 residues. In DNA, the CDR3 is TGCGCCAGCAGCTTATCCACAGGGGGCGCAGAGACCCAGTACTTC. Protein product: CASSLSTGGAETQYF.

The CDR3 is CASSPGTNHQPQHF. In DNA, the CDR3 is TGTGCCAGCAGCCCCGGGACAAATCATCAGCCCCAGCATTTT. V is TRBV7-2 and J is TRBJ1-5; possible D gene TRBD1, 6 bases. In germline, CDR1 is SGHTA, CDR2 FQGNSA. V lost 5 bases, J lost 5 bases, and 13 bases lay in between. This CDR3 region has 14 residues.

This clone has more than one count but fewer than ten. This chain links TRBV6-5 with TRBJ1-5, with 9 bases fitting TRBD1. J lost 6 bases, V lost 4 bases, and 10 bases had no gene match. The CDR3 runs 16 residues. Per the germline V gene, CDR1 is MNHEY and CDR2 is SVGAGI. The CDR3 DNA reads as TGTGCCAGCAGTTCCGAGGGACAGGGAGGTCGTCAGCCCCAGCATTTT. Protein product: CASSSEGQGGRQPQHF.

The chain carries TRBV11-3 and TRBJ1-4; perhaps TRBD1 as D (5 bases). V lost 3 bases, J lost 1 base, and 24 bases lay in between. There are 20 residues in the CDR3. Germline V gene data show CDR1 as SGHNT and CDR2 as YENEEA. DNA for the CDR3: TGTGCCAGCAGCTTTGACTCAGACAGAACCCATAAAGTAACTAATGAAAAACTGTTTTTT. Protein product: CASSFDSDRTHKVTNEKLFF.

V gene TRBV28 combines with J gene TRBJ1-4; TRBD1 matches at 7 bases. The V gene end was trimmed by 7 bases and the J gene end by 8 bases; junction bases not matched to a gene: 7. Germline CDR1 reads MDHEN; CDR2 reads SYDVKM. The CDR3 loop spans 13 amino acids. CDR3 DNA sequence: TGTGCCAGCATGACAGGGACCTCGGAAAAACTGTTTTTT. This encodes CASMTGTSEKLFF.

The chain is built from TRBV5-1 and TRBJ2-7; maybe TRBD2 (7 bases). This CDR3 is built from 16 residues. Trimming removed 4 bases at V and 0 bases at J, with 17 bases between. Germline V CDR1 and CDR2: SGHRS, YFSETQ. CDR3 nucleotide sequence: TGCGCCAGCAGCCGAACGGGCGGGGGCAGCTCCTACGAGCAGTACTTC. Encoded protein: CASSRTGGGSSYEQYF.

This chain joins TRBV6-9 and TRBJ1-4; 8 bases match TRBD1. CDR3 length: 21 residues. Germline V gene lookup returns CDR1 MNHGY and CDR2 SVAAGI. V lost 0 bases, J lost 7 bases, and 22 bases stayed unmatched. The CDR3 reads CASSYSWVCPGQVGLLEKLFF. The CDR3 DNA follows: TGTGCCAGCAGTTATTCCTGGGTGTGTCCGGGACAGGTAGGTCTTCTTGAAAAACTGTTTTTT.

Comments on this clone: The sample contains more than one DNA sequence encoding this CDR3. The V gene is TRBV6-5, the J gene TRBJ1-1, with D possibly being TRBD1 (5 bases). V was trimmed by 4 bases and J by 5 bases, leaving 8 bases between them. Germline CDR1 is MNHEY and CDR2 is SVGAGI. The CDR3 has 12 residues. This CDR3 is CASSSQGTEAFF. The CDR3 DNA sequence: TGTGCCAGCAGTTCCCAGGGTACTGAAGCTTTCTTT.

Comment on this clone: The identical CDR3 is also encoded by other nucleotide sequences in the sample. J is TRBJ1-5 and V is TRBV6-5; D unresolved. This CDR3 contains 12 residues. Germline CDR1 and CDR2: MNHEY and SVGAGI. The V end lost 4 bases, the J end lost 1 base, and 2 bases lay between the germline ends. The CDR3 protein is CASSLSNQPQHF. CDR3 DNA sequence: TGTGCCAGCAGTTTAAGCAATCAGCCCCAGCATTTT.

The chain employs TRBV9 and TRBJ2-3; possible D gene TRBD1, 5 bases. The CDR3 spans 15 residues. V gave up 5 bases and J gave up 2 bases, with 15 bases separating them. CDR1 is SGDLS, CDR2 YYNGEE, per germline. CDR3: CASSRTPLTTDTQYF. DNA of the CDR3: TGTGCCAGCAGTCGGACACCGTTGACCACAGATACGCAGTATTTT.

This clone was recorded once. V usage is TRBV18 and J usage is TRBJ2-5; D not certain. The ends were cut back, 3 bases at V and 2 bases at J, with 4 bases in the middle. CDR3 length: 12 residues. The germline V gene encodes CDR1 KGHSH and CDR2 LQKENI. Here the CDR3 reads CASSPNQETQYF. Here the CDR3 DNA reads TGTGCCAGCTCACCTAATCAAGAGACCCAGTACTTC.

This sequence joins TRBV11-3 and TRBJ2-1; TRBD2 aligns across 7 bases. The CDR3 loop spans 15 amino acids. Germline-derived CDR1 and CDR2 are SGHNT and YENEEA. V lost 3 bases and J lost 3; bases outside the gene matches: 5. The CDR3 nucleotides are TGTGCCAGCAGCTTTGGGCTAGCGGACTACAATGAGCAGTTCTTC. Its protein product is CASSFGLADYNEQFF. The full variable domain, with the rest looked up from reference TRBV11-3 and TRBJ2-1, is EAGVVQSPRYKIIEKKQPVAFWCNPISGHNTLYWYLQNLGQGPELLIRYENEEAVDDSQLPKDRFSAERLKGVDSTLKIQPAELGDSAVYLCASSFGLADYNEQFFGPGTRLTVL.

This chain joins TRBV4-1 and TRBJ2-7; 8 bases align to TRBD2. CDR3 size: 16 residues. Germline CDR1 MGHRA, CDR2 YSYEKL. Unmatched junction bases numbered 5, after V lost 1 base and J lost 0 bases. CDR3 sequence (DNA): TGCGCCAGCAGCCAAGCGCGCGGGGGGAGCTCCTACGAGCAGTACTTC. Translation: CASSQARGGSSYEQYF.

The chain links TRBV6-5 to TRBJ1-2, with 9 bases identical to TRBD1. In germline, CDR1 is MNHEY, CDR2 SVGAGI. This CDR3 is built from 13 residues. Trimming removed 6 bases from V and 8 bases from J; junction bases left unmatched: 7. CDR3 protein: CASSRGQGQGYTF. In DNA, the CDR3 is TGTGCCAGCAGCCGAGGACAGGGGCAGGGCTACACCTTC.